These 23 T cell receptor beta chains were sequenced from one sample in a study of graft-versus-host responses after intestinal transplantation. Data came from immunoSEQ multiplex PCR; TCRdb stores just in-frame clones and leaves some out. The sample has 90,000 to 150,000 clones, 85% to 95% seen once. Their target antigens are unknown. The source material was unstimulated CD8+ T cells sorted from spleen or lymph node cells, sampled before intestinal transplant. Source of these receptors: a human donor who received an intestinal transplant.

V is TRBV2 and J is TRBJ2-3; D not certain. The CDR3 runs 12 residues. Germline-derived CDR1 and CDR2 are SNHLY and FYNNEI. V shed 7 bases and J shed 2 bases, with 7 bases lying between them. The CDR3 DNA reads as TGTGCCAGCAAGACCCCCACAGATACGCAGTATTTT. It is translated as CASKTPTDTQYF. Combining the CDR3 with reference TRBV2 and TRBJ2-3 gives the whole variable domain EPEVTQTPSHQVTQMGQEVILRCVPISNHLYFYWYRQILGQKVEFLVSFYNNEISEKSEIFDDQFSVERPDGSNFTLKIRSTKLEDSAMYFCASKTPTDTQYFGPGTRLTVL.

Concerning this clone itself: Other DNA variants within this sample encode the same CDR3. V and J are TRBV7-3 and TRBJ2-1; D not resolved. From germline, CDR1 is SGHTA and CDR2 FQGTGA. V shed 3 bases and J shed 7 bases, with 4 bases lying between them. This CDR3 contains 11 residues. The CDR3, as DNA: TGTGCCAGCAGCTTGGGTAATGAGCAGTTCTTC. Translation: CASSLGNEQFF.

This clone appeared a single time. The J gene is TRBJ2-1, the V gene TRBV15; unclear D gene. V lost 5 bases, J lost 2 bases, and 13 bases lay in between. Germline V lookup: CDR1 LNHNV, CDR2 YYDKDF (reference sequence). The length of the CDR3 is 15 residues. CDR3 protein: CATSEAAFTYNEQFF. The CDR3 bases are TGTGCCACCAGCGAGGCGGCCTTTACCTACAATGAGCAGTTCTTC.

This clone was observed a few times. The chain has TRBV28 and TRBJ1-5; a weak D match, TRBD1 (6 bases). Germline CDR1 is MDHEN and CDR2 is SYDVKM. Between the trimmed V and J ends, which lost 3 bases and 0 bases, there was a span of 9 bases. The CDR3 covers 15 residues. The CDR3 protein is CASSFQGRSNQPQHF. The CDR3 coding sequence is TGTGCCAGCAGTTTTCAGGGGCGTAGCAATCAGCCCCAGCATTTT.

Here the CDR3 reads CASSLVADGYTF. The CDR3 region has the DNA TGTGCCAGCAGCTTGGTAGCAGATGGCTACACCTTC. The chain uses TRBV5-8 and TRBJ1-2; no reliable D call. CDR3 length: 12 amino acids. The V and J ends lost 0 bases and 6 bases respectively, with 6 bases between them. The germline gives CDR1 SGHTS, CDR2 YDEGEE.

This clone was observed once. The V and J genes are TRBV10-1 and TRBJ2-7; D ambiguous. Trimming shortened V by 3 bases and J by 0 bases, and 3 bases separated the two germline ends. This CDR3 comprises 12 residues. Per the germline V gene, CDR1 is WNHNN and CDR2 is SYGVQD (reference sequence). CDR3 loop: CASSDSSYEQYF. The CDR3 DNA sequence: TGCGCCAGCAGTGACAGCTCCTACGAGCAGTACTTC.

CDR3 protein: CASSLGGGSHEQFF. The CDR3 DNA reads TGTGCCAGCAGCTTGGGCGGGGGGAGCCATGAGCAGTTCTTC. This chain joins TRBV7-2 and TRBJ2-1, with 8 bases lining up with TRBD2. Trimming took 3 bases from V and 8 from J; bases not matched to a gene: 6. Germline CDR1 and CDR2: SGHTA and FQGNSA. The CDR3 runs 14 residues.

V usage is TRBV4-1 and J usage is TRBJ1-5, with TRBD1 matching over 8 bases. The CDR3 spans 16 residues. Germline CDR1 MGHRA, CDR2 YSYEKL. V dropped 3 bases and J dropped 4; count of bases not matched to a gene: 8. The CDR3 bases are TGCGCCAGCAGCCATTTACACCGGGACAGGAATCAGCCCCAGCATTTT. This translates into CASSHLHRDRNQPQHF.

CDR3 region: CASSLAGVNTGELFF. The CDR3 DNA reads as TGTGCCAGCAGTTTAGCGGGAGTGAACACCGGGGAGCTGTTTTTT. The genes are TRBV6-5 and TRBJ2-2; 9 bases are shared with TRBD2. J was trimmed by 1 base and V by 4 bases; bases with no gene match: 1. This CDR3 contains 15 residues. Germline CDR1 is MNHEY and CDR2 is SVGAGI.

The chain recombines TRBV5-5 with TRBJ2-1, with TRBD1 as a possible D gene (5 bases). There are 14 residues in the CDR3. V shed 6 bases and J shed 3 bases, with 13 bases lying between them. The germline gives CDR1 SGHKS, CDR2 YYEKEE (reference sequence). The CDR3 protein is CASTLGASYNEQFF. The CDR3 DNA sequence: TGTGCCAGCACCCTTGGGGCTAGCTACAATGAGCAGTTCTTC.

This rearrangement joins TRBV7-9 to TRBJ2-1; 7 positions agree with TRBD1. Germline V CDR1 and CDR2: SEHNR, FQNEAQ (reference sequence). This CDR3 has 13 amino acids. Unmatched junction bases numbered 4, after V lost 6 bases and J lost 5 bases. The chain's CDR3 is CASRNGQDNEQFF. The CDR3 bases are TGTGCCAGCAGAAACGGACAGGACAATGAGCAGTTCTTC. Full variable domain (rest looked up from reference TRBV7-9 and TRBJ2-1): DTGVSQNPRHKITKRGQNVTFRCDPISEHNRLYWYRQTLGQGPEFLTYFQNEAQLEKSRLLSDRFSAERPKGSFSTLEIQRTEQGDSAMYLCASRNGQDNEQFFGPGTRLTVL.

The V and J genes are TRBV30 and TRBJ1-3, with D tentatively TRBD1 (5 bases). Germline lookup yields CDR1 GTSNPN and CDR2 SVGIG (reference sequence). The CDR3 totals 13 residues. Trimming stripped 1 base from V and 4 bases from J, with 8 bases between. CDR3 coding DNA: TGTGCCTGGAGTGGGGAGGGGGGAAACACCATATATTTT. It translates to CAWSGEGGNTIYF.

V is TRBV23-1 and J is TRBJ2-2; 9 nucleotides line up with TRBD2. TRBV23-1 is treated as an ORF (open reading frame) with a function not yet certain. After removal of 0 bases from V and 0 bases from J, the junction contained 5 bases not matched to a gene. The CDR3 length is 18 residues. The CDR3 spells CASSQSPLAGTNTGELFF. CDR3 nucleotide sequence: TGCGCCAGCAGTCAATCGCCGCTAGCGGGAACGAACACCGGGGAGCTGTTTTTT.

The rearrangement joins TRBV15 to TRBJ2-7; possibly TRBD1 or TRBD2 for D (5 bases each). The CDR3 has 19 residues. CDR1 is LNHNV, CDR2 YYDKDF, per germline (reference sequence). V was shortened by 0 bases and J by 6 bases, with 27 bases between the two germline ends. Here the CDR3 reads CATSRDKVRDPSSSVEQYF. CDR3 bases: TGTGCCACCAGCAGAGATAAGGTTAGGGACCCCTCGTCATCGGTCGAGCAGTACTTC. The full variable domain, completed using reference TRBV15 and TRBJ2-7, is DAMVIQNPRYQVTQFGKPVTLSCSQTLNHNVMYWYQQKSSQAPKLLFHYYDKDFNNEADTPDNFQSRRPNTSFCFLDIRSPGLGDTAMYLCATSRDKVRDPSSSVEQYFGPGTRLTVT.

The chain recombines TRBV4-3 with TRBJ2-5; TRBD1 or TRBD2 may be the D gene (5 bases each). The last part of the DNA fits TRBJ2-7 better; the J call may be wrong. Per germline, CDR1 LGHNA and CDR2 YSLEER. This CDR3 region has 14 residues. The CDR3 here is CASWDPRRGYEQYF. The CDR3, as DNA: TGCGCCAGTTGGGACCCCCGACGGGGCTACGAGCAGTACTTC.

The chain uses TRBV11-1 and TRBJ2-1; 10 bases map to TRBD2. CDR3 size: 15 residues. Trimming cost V 5 bases and J 3 bases; bases outside gene matches: 4. Germline CDR1 reads SGHAT; CDR2 reads FQDESV (reference sequence). CDR3 nucleotide sequence: TGTGCCAGCAGCCAGAGCGGGAGGGACTACAATGAGCAGTTCTTC. It is translated as CASSQSGRDYNEQFF. The full variable domain, rest sourced from reference TRBV11-1 and TRBJ2-1, is EAEVAQSPRYKITEKSQAVAFWCDPISGHATLYWYRQILGQGPELLVQFQDESVVDDSQLPKDRFSAERLKGVDSTLKIQPAELGDSAMYLCASSQSGRDYNEQFFGPGTRLTVL.

The rearrangement joins TRBV9 to TRBJ2-2; 7 bases align to TRBD2. J lost 3 bases, V lost 0 bases, and 11 bases had no gene match. This CDR3 is built from 18 residues. Germline CDR1 SGDLS, CDR2 YYNGEE. CDR3 protein: CASSVATGGTSDTGELFF. For the CDR3, the DNA is TGTGCCAGCAGCGTAGCTACGGGGGGAACTTCCGACACCGGGGAGCTGTTTTTT. The complete variable domain, with remaining parts taken from reference TRBV9 and TRBJ2-2, reads DSGVTQTPKHLITATGQRVTLRCSPRSGDLSVYWYQQSLDQGLQFLIQYYNGEERAKGNILERFSAQQFPDLHSELNLSSLELGDSALYFCASSVATGGTSDTGELFFGEGSRLTVL.

The V gene is TRBV2, the J gene TRBJ2-1; D might be TRBD1 (5 bases). V lost 10 bases and J 0 bases, leaving 13 bases between the germline ends. The CDR3 is 14 residues long. Germline V gives CDR1 SNHLY, CDR2 FYNNEI. In DNA, the CDR3 is TGTGCCATCCCGACAGTCCGCTCCTACAATGAGCAGTTCTTC. Its protein is CAIPTVRSYNEQFF.

The chain links TRBV27 to TRBJ2-1; tentatively, D is TRBD1 or TRBD2 (5 bases each). CDR1 is MNHEY and CDR2 is SMNVEV in the germline V gene (reference sequence). With 1 base removed from V and 7 bases from J, the gap between germline ends came to 23 bases. The CDR3 is 18 amino acids. DNA of the CDR3: TGTGCCAGCAGTTTATGGGGGTCTATCCCCCTATCTATAAATGAGCAGTTCTTC. The encoded protein is CASSLWGSIPLSINEQFF.

J is TRBJ1-1 and V is TRBV4-1; D remains unclear. The CDR3 loop spans 13 amino acids. Between the trimmed V and J ends, which lost 1 base and 9 bases, there was a span of 12 bases. Per germline, CDR1 MGHRA and CDR2 YSYEKL. The CDR3 DNA follows: TGCGCCAGCAGCCAAGGGTCGCACTATCAAGCTTTCTTT. This codes for CASSQGSHYQAFF.

This chain links TRBV9 with TRBJ2-1; 11 bases align to TRBD2. The CDR3 covers 17 residues. Unmatched junction bases numbered 9, after V lost 4 bases and J lost 3 bases. Germline V gives CDR1 SGDLS, CDR2 YYNGEE. The CDR3, as DNA: TGTGCCAGCAGCTTGGCCCTAGCGGGAGGCCTCTACAATGAGCAGTTCTTC. This gives the protein CASSLALAGGLYNEQFF.

The rearrangement joins TRBV9 to TRBJ1-1; D uncertain. The V end lost 5 bases, the J end lost 2 bases, and 19 bases lay between the germline ends. Germline V gives CDR1 SGDLS, CDR2 YYNGEE. CDR3 size: 16 residues. The CDR3, as DNA: TGTGCCAGCAGAGACCCTATTAAGGTGGGCAACACTGAAGCTTTCTTT. Its protein product is CASRDPIKVGNTEAFF. The entire variable domain, with the rest obtained from reference TRBV9 and TRBJ1-1, is as follows: DSGVTQTPKHLITATGQRVTLRCSPRSGDLSVYWYQQSLDQGLQFLIQYYNGEERAKGNILERFSAQQFPDLHSELNLSSLELGDSALYFCASRDPIKVGNTEAFFGQGTRLTVV.

The rearrangement links TRBV28 to TRBJ2-1, with 9 bases identical to TRBD2. V shed 4 bases, J shed 3 bases, and the junction held 4 bases outside the gene matches. CDR3 length equals 15 residues. Germline V CDR1 and CDR2: MDHEN, SYDVKM. Here the CDR3 reads CASSSSSGNYNEQFF. CDR3 DNA: TGTGCCAGCAGTTCCTCTAGCGGGAACTACAATGAGCAGTTCTTC.